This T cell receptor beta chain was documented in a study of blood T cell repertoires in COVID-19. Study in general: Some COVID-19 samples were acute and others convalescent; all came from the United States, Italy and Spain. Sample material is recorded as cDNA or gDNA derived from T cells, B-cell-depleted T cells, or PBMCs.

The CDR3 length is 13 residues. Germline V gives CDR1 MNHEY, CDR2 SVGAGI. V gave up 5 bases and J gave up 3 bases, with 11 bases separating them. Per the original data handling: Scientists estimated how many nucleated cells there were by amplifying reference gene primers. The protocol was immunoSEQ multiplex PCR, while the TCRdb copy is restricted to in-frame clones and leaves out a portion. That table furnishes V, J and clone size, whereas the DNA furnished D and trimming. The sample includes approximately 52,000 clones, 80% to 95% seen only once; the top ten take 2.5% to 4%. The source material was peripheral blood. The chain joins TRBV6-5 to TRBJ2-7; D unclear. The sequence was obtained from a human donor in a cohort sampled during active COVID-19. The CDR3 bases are TGTGCCAGCAGTAGAGACACATACTACGAGCAGTACTTC. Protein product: CASSRDTYYEQYF.